The clone carrying this TCR beta chain was observed a few times. Its target is not known. The data originate from a study of cytomegalovirus exposure and HLA in healthy donors. Study-wide context: The study's early data release held roughly 91 million unique TCRs from HLA-typed donors. Broader study findings: For most subjects, TCR beta sequences were reported to predict HLA-A and HLA-B alleles with accuracy. Across donors, sequencing depth was assumed by presence/absence analyses to be roughly uniform. Many donors carried some public TCRs, although rarity characterized most TCR sequences.

V was trimmed by 7 bases and J by 10 bases, leaving 22 bases between them. This CDR3 has 14 amino acids. Germline-derived CDR1 and CDR2 are PRHDT and FYEKMQ (reference sequence). The PCR employed 60 Vbeta primers together with 13 Jbeta primers. Clones were sequenced by immunoSEQ multiplex PCR, and TCRdb holds only the in-frame ones, with some missing. The sample holds around 140,000 clones; 77% are singletons and the top ten take 4.2%. This TCR derives from a male donor in good health and CMV-seropositive. J is TRBJ1-1 and V is TRBV13; tentative D call: TRBD1 (5 bases). The specimen sequenced was PBMCs. The CDR3 loop is CASTVGGGALGAFF. CDR3 coding DNA: TGTGCCAGCACCGTGGGGGGTGGTGCGTTGGGAGCTTTCTTT.